Below, 9 T cell receptor beta chains from the same sample are listed, as sequenced in a study of cytomegalovirus exposure and HLA in healthy donors. The PCR was carried out with 60 Vbeta primers and 13 Jbeta primers. Here immunoSEQ multiplex PCR was the method, and the copy in TCRdb shows in-frame clones only, minus some. The data contain 94,000 or so clones, more than 65% of them singletons. Sequenced: PBMCs. The origin of the receptors is a man aged 55 to 70 in good health and CMV-seronegative.

The rearrangement joins TRBV5-1 to TRBJ2-2, with a weak D call TRBD2 (6 bases). The CDR3 contains 17 residues. CDR1 and CDR2 (germline): SGHRS, YFSETQ. The V end was cut by 1 base, the J end by 3 bases, with 16 bases between. The CDR3 reads CASSLQWRGKYTGELFF. The CDR3 region has the DNA TGCGCCAGCAGCTTGCAGTGGCGGGGTAAATACACCGGGGAGCTGTTTTTT.

The rearrangement uses TRBV5-1 and TRBJ2-2; perhaps TRBD2 as D (5 bases). This CDR3 has 14 residues. Germline CDR1 SGHRS, CDR2 YFSETQ. Trimming left V 0 bases short and J 4 bases short, with 7 bases between. For the CDR3, the DNA is TGCGCCAGCAGCTTGGAAGCGGCCACCGGGGAGCTGTTTTTT. Translation gives CASSLEAATGELFF.

V usage is TRBV9 and J usage is TRBJ2-3, with TRBD2 matching 10 bases. V dropped 5 bases and J dropped 6; count of bases not matched to a gene: 3. Germline CDR1 is SGDLS and CDR2 is YYNGEE. The CDR3 covers 13 residues. The CDR3: CASRLAGLDTQYF. The CDR3 DNA reads as TGTGCCAGCAGACTAGCGGGACTGGATACGCAGTATTTT. The whole variable domain, filled in from reference TRBV9 and TRBJ2-3, reads DSGVTQTPKHLITATGQRVTLRCSPRSGDLSVYWYQQSLDQGLQFLIQYYNGEERAKGNILERFSAQQFPDLHSELNLSSLELGDSALYFCASRLAGLDTQYFGPGTRLTVL.

About this clone: The germline gene is not matched at one end of the junction; a read error may be the cause. V and J are TRBV6-1 and TRBJ1-2; 7 positions agree with TRBD1. This CDR3 has 13 residues. CDR1 MNHNS and CDR2 SASEGT come from the germline V gene. CDR3 amino acids: CASRDSEFRPERF. CDR3 nucleotides: TGTGCCAGCCGGGACAGTGAATTTCGGCCAGAGCGTTTC.

The chain recombines TRBV9 with TRBJ2-3, with 7 bases identical to TRBD1. CDR1 is SGDLS and CDR2 is YYNGEE in the germline V gene. The CDR3 is made up of 15 amino acids. Trimming removed 0 bases from V and 2 bases from J; junction bases left unmatched: 3. The CDR3 is CASSVVRGNTDTQYF. The CDR3 coding sequence is TGTGCCAGCAGCGTAGTCAGGGGGAACACAGATACGCAGTATTTT.

This clone was recorded a few times. This chain connects TRBV7-9 to TRBJ1-1, with 8 bases aligning to TRBD1. Trimming cost V 3 bases and J 0 bases; bases outside gene matches: 3. Germline lookup yields CDR1 SEHNR and CDR2 FQNEAQ (reference sequence). The CDR3 spans 15 residues. The CDR3 is CASSLRTGMNTEAFF. DNA of the CDR3: TGTGCCAGCAGCTTGCGGACAGGGATGAACACTGAAGCTTTCTTT.

In this sample, this clone turned up once. The chain combines TRBV29-1 with TRBJ2-5; 9 bases are a match to TRBD2. V trimming: 7 bases; J trimming: 5 bases; junction bases outside the gene matches: 14. This CDR3 is 15 amino acids long. Germline CDR1 reads SQVTM; CDR2 reads ANQGSEA. The CDR3, as DNA: TGCAGCGCCCGCGGGGGGGGAGCCGGAGGGGAGACCCAGTACTTC. Its translation: CSARGGGAGGETQYF.

This clone was counted a single time. V is TRBV5-1 and J is TRBJ1-1; a possible D gene is TRBD1 (6 bases). Germline V lookup: CDR1 SGHRS, CDR2 YFSETQ. Trimming cost V 4 bases and J 0 bases, with 19 bases left between them. The CDR3 consists of 17 residues. CDR3 sequence reads: CASSGAAGANMNTEAFF. The CDR3 coding sequence is TGCGCCAGCAGCGGAGCGGCGGGGGCGAACATGAACACTGAAGCTTTCTTT.

This clone has a single count. The J gene is TRBJ2-7, the V gene TRBV18; 8 positions agree with TRBD1. V lost 4 bases, J lost 6 bases, and 11 bases stayed unmatched. The CDR3 covers 15 residues. In germline, CDR1 is KGHSH, CDR2 LQKENI. The CDR3 region is CASSQDWTGLGEQYF. The CDR3 bases are TGTGCCAGCTCACAGGATTGGACAGGGCTCGGCGAGCAGTACTTC.